The next 16 T cell receptor beta chains were all read from a single sample in a study of cytotoxic CD8 clonotypes in ibrutinib-treated CLL. Assay used: immunoSEQ multiplex PCR; TCRdb lists only in-frame clones, some missing. This table holds approximately 160,000 clones, more than 70% found once. The specimen was PBMCs, collected at disease progression, from a patient treated with ibrutinib. The receptors were sampled from a human donor with chronic lymphocytic leukemia.

J is TRBJ2-7 and V is TRBV5-6, with TRBD1 matching over 10 bases. CDR3 length equals 15 residues. Germline V gene data show CDR1 as SGHDT and CDR2 as YYEEEE. Unmatched junction bases numbered 7, after V lost 3 bases and J lost 4 bases. The CDR3 DNA reads TGTGCCAGCAGCTCCCCGGGACAGGGGATTTACGAGCAGTACTTC. Translated, it gives CASSSPGQGIYEQYF.

This sequence joins TRBV19 and TRBJ2-7, with a tentative D call TRBD2 (5 bases). Germline CDR1 reads LNHDA; CDR2 reads SQIVND (reference sequence). Trimming removed 9 bases at V and 0 bases at J, with 18 bases between. This CDR3 is built from 15 residues. The DNA of the CDR3 is TGTGCCAGCTCCCCGAGGGCCGTACTCTCCTACGAGCAGTACTTC. As protein: CASSPRAVLSYEQYF.

The J gene is TRBJ2-1, the V gene TRBV15, with D possibly matching TRBD1 (5 bases). The germline CDR1 and CDR2 sequences are LNHNV and YYDKDF (reference sequence). V lost 0 bases, J lost 8 bases, and 14 bases lay in between. This CDR3 is built from 15 residues. The CDR3 reads CATSRDQQGFDEQFF. DNA of the CDR3: TGTGCCACCAGCAGAGATCAGCAGGGTTTCGATGAGCAGTTCTTC.

The rearrangement uses TRBV5-4 and TRBJ1-5; D remains unclear. The length of the CDR3 is 15 residues. Trimming shortened V by 0 bases and J by 1 base, and 8 bases separated the two germline ends. The V gene's germline CDR1 is SGHNT and CDR2 YYREEE (reference sequence). The CDR3 DNA reads as TGTGCCAGCAGCTTGGATTCTTTCAGCAATCAGCCCCAGCATTTT. It yields the protein CASSLDSFSNQPQHF.

V usage is TRBV11-3 and J usage is TRBJ1-2; weak D call: TRBD1 (5 bases). The length of the CDR3 is 16 residues. Germline CDR1 reads SGHNT; CDR2 reads YENEEA. The V gene lost 0 bases and the J gene lost 7 bases, with 18 bases spanning the gap. CDR3: CASSLDSGPTLGGYTF. CDR3 in DNA: TGTGCCAGCAGCTTAGATTCGGGGCCTACCTTGGGTGGCTACACCTTC.

About this clone: Other DNA sequences within the sample encode an identical CDR3. The rearrangement joins TRBV28 to TRBJ2-7; D remains ambiguous. This CDR3 spans 12 amino acids. The germline V gene encodes CDR1 MDHEN and CDR2 SYDVKM. V was clipped by 1 base and J by 1 base, with 2 bases between them. The CDR3 coding sequence is TGTGCCAGCAGTTTATCGTCCTACGAGCAGTACTTC. It is translated as CASSLSSYEQYF.

The rearrangement links TRBV5-6 to TRBJ2-1; D is perhaps TRBD1 or TRBD2 (5 bases each). The CDR3 has 15 residues. V was trimmed by 7 bases and J by 8 bases, leaving 22 bases between them. Per the germline V gene, CDR1 is SGHDT and CDR2 is YYEEEE. In DNA form, the CDR3 reads TGTGCCAGCTCTAACCGGGACGGAAGGATCCATGAGCAGTTCTTC. Encoded protein: CASSNRDGRIHEQFF.

In this sample, this clone turned up once. Other DNA sequences in the sample encode the same CDR3. The chain uses TRBV18 and TRBJ1-3; D remains ambiguous. There are 13 residues in the CDR3. Germline lookup yields CDR1 KGHSH and CDR2 LQKENI. Trimming took off 2 bases at V and 0 bases at J, with 2 bases between the two ends. The CDR3 region is CASSPSSGNTIYF. In nucleotides, the CDR3 is TGTGCCAGCTCACCATCCTCTGGAAACACCATATATTTT.

This chain uses TRBV25-1 with TRBJ2-1, with D tentatively TRBD1 (5 bases). Germline V CDR1 and CDR2: MGHDK, SYGVNS. The CDR3 runs to 16 residues. Deletions cut 3 bases from V and 4 bases from J, with 16 bases between. The CDR3 DNA sequence: TGTGCCAGCAGTGACGACAATGGGGCAAGATACAATGAGCAGTTCTTC. It translates to CASSDDNGARYNEQFF. Supplemented by reference TRBV25-1 and TRBJ2-1, the full variable domain reads EADIYQTPRYLVIGTGKKITLECSQTMGHDKMYWYQQDPGMELHLIHYSYGVNSTEKGDLSSESTVSRIRTEHFPLTLESARPSHTSQYLCASSDDNGARYNEQFFGPGTRLTVL.

The rearrangement links TRBV19 to TRBJ1-4; TRBD1 aligns across 7 bases. Germline CDR1 and CDR2: LNHDA and SQIVND (reference sequence). This CDR3 contains 16 residues. V was pared by 4 bases and J by 13 bases, with 18 bases of the junction left unmatched. The CDR3 protein is CASSTERQGRLRRLFF. The CDR3 DNA reads as TGTGCCAGTAGTACAGAACGACAGGGTCGCTTACGGAGACTGTTTTTT.

The CDR3 nucleotides read TGTGCCAGCAGCACTGGACAGGGCGGCCTAAGCTCCTACAATGAGCAGTTCTTC. Its protein is CASSTGQGGLSSYNEQFF. V usage is TRBV7-3 and J usage is TRBJ2-1, with TRBD1 matching over 8 bases. Germline CDR1 is SGHTA and CDR2 is FQGTGA. The CDR3 covers 18 residues. The ends lost 5 bases at V and 0 bases at J; junction bases unmatched: 12.

The chain couples TRBV28 to TRBJ2-1; a possible D gene is TRBD2 (5 bases). Germline V CDR1 and CDR2: MDHEN, SYDVKM. The V gene lost 6 bases and the J gene lost 7 bases, with 13 bases spanning the gap. CDR3 length equals 13 residues. CDR3 loop: CASSLPGLNEQFF. The DNA for the CDR3 is TGTGCCAGCAGCCTGCCCGGACTGAATGAGCAGTTCTTC. The variable domain in full, with the rest retrieved from reference TRBV28 and TRBJ2-1, is DVKVTQSSRYLVKRTGEKVFLECVQDMDHENMFWYRQDPGLGLRLIYFSYDVKMKEKGDIPEGYSVSREKKERFSLILESASTNQTSMYLCASSLPGLNEQFFGPGTRLTVL.

The chain carries TRBV28 and TRBJ2-7; tentatively, D is TRBD2 (7 bases). Looked up from germline, CDR1 is MDHEN and CDR2 is SYDVKM. This CDR3 has 17 residues. V lost 3 bases to trimming and J lost 2 bases, with 20 bases between them. The CDR3 protein is CASSFRVLVGGPYEQYF. CDR3 coding DNA: TGTGCCAGCAGTTTTCGGGTTCTGGTCGGGGGGCCCTACGAGCAGTACTTC.

The rearrangement uses TRBV4-2 and TRBJ2-1; 7 bases agree with TRBD2. This CDR3 contains 19 residues. V was pared by 0 bases and J by 3 bases, with 14 bases of the junction left unmatched. Germline-derived CDR1 and CDR2 are LGHNA and YNFKEQ. The CDR3 nucleotides are TGTGCCAGCAGCCAAGAATTTCACACGGCGGGAGATGTCTACAATGAGCAGTTCTTC. This translates into CASSQEFHTAGDVYNEQFF.

The chain uses TRBV30 and TRBJ2-3; TRBD2 aligns across 9 bases. CDR3 length: 14 amino acids. V lost 3 bases to trimming and J lost 2 bases; unmatched junction nucleotides: 3. Per the germline V gene, CDR1 is GTSNPN and CDR2 is SVGIG (reference sequence). CDR3 residues: CAWRLAGVTDTQYF. CDR3 sequence (DNA): TGTGCCTGGAGGTTAGCGGGGGTCACAGATACGCAGTATTTT.

This chain links TRBV7-9 with TRBJ1-1, with D perhaps TRBD1 (5 bases). The germline CDR1 and CDR2 sequences are SEHNR and FQNEAQ (reference sequence). The V end was cut by 4 bases, the J end by 1 base, with 7 bases between. The CDR3 has 13 amino acids. This chain's CDR3 is CASSSQGNTEAFF. The CDR3 DNA sequence: TGTGCCAGCAGCTCCCAGGGGAACACTGAAGCTTTCTTT.